These T cell receptor beta chains were read from a single sample in a study of early T cells in non-severe SARS-CoV-2 infection. TCRdb reprocessed the 5' RACE reads via MiXCR and lists one record per CDR3 protein. The table lists 35,000 to 50,000 distinct CDR3 sequences, approximately 22% of them singletons, with roughly 4.6% in the top ten. The sample here was whole blood, taken at baseline. These TCRs come from an adult who was a healthcare worker with PCR-confirmed SARS-CoV-2 infection or an uninfected control (not recorded which). CDR3s include the opening cysteine and the closing phenylalanine or tryptophan. The order of the fields is V gene, clone size, D gene, J gene, CDR3 DNA, CDR3 protein. D genes are given only for firm matches. Expanded clones are given a class, and other clones once, few, many or no size at all.

>TRBV12-3/TRBV12-4|NA|NA|TRBJ2-7
TGTGCCAGCACCACCCGGGACACCCCCTACGAGCAGTACTTC
CASTTRDTPYEQYF
>TRBV5-1|few|NA|TRBJ2-3
TGCGCCAGCAGCCCACACATTACGCCCTTGGTAGATACGCAGTATTTT
CASSPHITPLVDTQYF
>TRBV30|NA|NA|TRBJ2-2
TGTGCCTGGAGTATGCAAAACACCGGGGAGCTGTTTTTT
CAWSMQNTGELFF
>TRBV5-5|few|NA|TRBJ2-4
TGTGCCAGCAGCGACGGCGGGACAGTCCTAGCCAAAAACATTCAGTACTTC
CASSDGGTVLAKNIQYF
>TRBV5-1|NA|NA|TRBJ2-7
TGCGCCAGCAGCCCGGGACACCTATCCTACGAGCAGTACTTC
CASSPGHLSYEQYF
>TRBV5-5|NA|NA|TRBJ1-1
TGTGCCAGCAGCTTGATGTACGGGAACACTGAAGCTTTCTTT
CASSLMYGNTEAFF
>TRBV18|NA|NA|TRBJ1-6
TGTGCCAGCTCCCGGGAATCACAGGGCTCACCCCTCCACTTT
CASSRESQGSPLHF
>TRBV6-5|NA|TRBD2|TRBJ2-7
TGTGCCAGCAGCTCCGGGAGGGGTTCCTACGAGCAGTACTTC
CASSSGRGSYEQYF
>TRBV6-1|NA|NA|TRBJ1-2
TGTGCCAGCAGTGAAGCTCAGAGGGGCTACACCTTC
CASSEAQRGYTF
>TRBV10-3|few|NA|TRBJ2-2
TGTGCCGTTCAGACAGCCACGGGCACCGGGGAGCTGTTTTTT
CAVQTATGTGELFF
>TRBV11-2|many|NA|TRBJ2-3
TGTGCCAGCAGGCTCGAGTTCACAGATACGCAGTATTTT
CASRLEFTDTQYF
>TRBV6-6|NA|NA|TRBJ2-5
TGTGCCAGCAGTTACTGGGAGACCCAGTACTTC
CASSYWETQYF
>TRBV3-1|few|TRBD2|TRBJ2-7
TGTGCCAGCAGCCCCACATCCAGCGGGGTTCCCTACGAGCAGTACTTC
CASSPTSSGVPYEQYF
>TRBV7-2|NA|TRBD1|TRBJ1-5
TGTGCCAGCAGCTTACGACAGGGGAATCAGCCCCAGCATTTT
CASSLRQGNQPQHF
>TRBV4-2|few|NA|TRBJ1-1
TGTGCCAGCAGCAAGGGGGACGAGTCCTACACTGAAGCTTTCTTT
CASSKGDESYTEAFF
>TRBV29-1|few|TRBD1|TRBJ1-2
TGCAGCGTTGCAACCCAGGGGGGCGCCTATGGCTACACCTTC
CSVATQGGAYGYTF
>TRBV7-6|many|NA|TRBJ1-2
TGTGCCAGCAGTTATACCACCGGGACGGACTATGGCTACACCTTC
CASSYTTGTDYGYTF
>TRBV30|medium-sized|NA|TRBJ1-5
TGTGCCTGGAGTGTAGACAGCAAGGCACCCCAGCATTTT
CAWSVDSKAPQHF
>TRBV27|few|TRBD1|TRBJ2-7
TGTGCCAGCAGTACCCCGACAGGGTCCCACTACGAGCAGTACTTC
CASSTPTGSHYEQYF
>TRBV12-3/TRBV12-4|NA|TRBD2|TRBJ2-3
TGTGCCAGCAGTACCTGGGGGGGGGAGAGCACAGATACGCAGTATTTT
CASSTWGGESTDTQYF
>TRBV7-9|NA|NA|TRBJ1-2
TGTGCCAGCAGCTTCGGCAGCTCTGTCTATGGCTACACCTTC
CASSFGSSVYGYTF
>TRBV18|NA|NA|TRBJ2-7
TGTGCCAGCTCACCCCCCGACTTCAACTACGAGCAGTACTTC
CASSPPDFNYEQYF
>TRBV5-4|few|TRBD1|TRBJ1-6
TGTGCCAGCAAGGGCGGGGACAGGGGGATTTCACCCCTCCACTTT
CASKGGDRGISPLHF
>TRBV24-1|NA|NA|TRBJ2-1
TGTGCCACCAGTGATCAGGAGTCTACCCGCTCCTACAATGAGCAGTTCTTC
CATSDQESTRSYNEQFF
>TRBV4-3|NA|NA|TRBJ2-3
TGCGCCAGCAGCCAAGCTCCCCCGGGTAGCGTTGGGACAGATACGCAGTATTTT
CASSQAPPGSVGTDTQYF
>TRBV2|NA|NA|TRBJ2-2
TGTGCCAGCGGCCTCCAGGGGATGAACACCGGGGAGCTGTTTTTT
CASGLQGMNTGELFF
>TRBV7-8|NA|NA|TRBJ1-5
TGTGCCAGCAGCCAGGGTTACGGCAATCAGCCCCAGCATTTT
CASSQGYGNQPQHF
>TRBV7-9|NA|NA|TRBJ2-3
TGTGCCAGCAGCTTAGGACAGCTCAGAACTTTT
CASSLGQLRTF
>TRBV16|NA|NA|TRBJ2-2
TGTGCCAGCAGCCTAAGGGGTATCACCGGGGAGCTGTTTTTT
CASSLRGITGELFF
>TRBV6-5|NA|NA|TRBJ1-2
TGTGCCAGCAGTTTACTCCCCGACGTCAATGGCTACACCTTC
CASSLLPDVNGYTF
>TRBV7-8|few|TRBD1|TRBJ1-6
TGTGCCAGCAGCTCGAACAGGGGGAACAATTCACCCCTCCACTTT
CASSSNRGNNSPLHF